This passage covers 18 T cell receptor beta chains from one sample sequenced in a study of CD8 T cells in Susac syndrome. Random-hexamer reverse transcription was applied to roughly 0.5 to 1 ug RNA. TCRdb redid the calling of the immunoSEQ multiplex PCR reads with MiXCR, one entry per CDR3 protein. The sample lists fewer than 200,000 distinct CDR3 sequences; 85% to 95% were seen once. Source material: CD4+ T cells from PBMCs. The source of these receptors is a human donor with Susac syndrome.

The DNA for the CDR3 is TGCAGCGTTGAAAAAGGGCTGAACACCGGGGAGCTGTTTTTT. It yields the protein CSVEKGLNTGELFF. J is TRBJ2-2 and V is TRBV29-1; D is ambiguous. The germline V and J ends were trimmed by 2 bases and 1 base, with 8 bases remaining between them. The CDR3 runs 14 residues. Germline loops: CDR1 SQVTM, CDR2 ANQGSEA.

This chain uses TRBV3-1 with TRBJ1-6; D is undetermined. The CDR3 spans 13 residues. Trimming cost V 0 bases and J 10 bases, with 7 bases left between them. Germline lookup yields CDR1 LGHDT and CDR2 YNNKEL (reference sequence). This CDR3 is CASSQEKASPLHF. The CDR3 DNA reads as TGTGCCAGCAGCCAAGAAAAAGCATCACCCCTCCACTTT.

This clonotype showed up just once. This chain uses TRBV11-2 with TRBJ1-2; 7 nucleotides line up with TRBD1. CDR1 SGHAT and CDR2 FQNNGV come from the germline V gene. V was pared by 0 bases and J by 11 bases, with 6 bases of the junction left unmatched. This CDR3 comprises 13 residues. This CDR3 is CASSLDDKGAYTF. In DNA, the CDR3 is TGTGCCAGCAGCTTAGATGATAAGGGGGCTTACACCTTC.

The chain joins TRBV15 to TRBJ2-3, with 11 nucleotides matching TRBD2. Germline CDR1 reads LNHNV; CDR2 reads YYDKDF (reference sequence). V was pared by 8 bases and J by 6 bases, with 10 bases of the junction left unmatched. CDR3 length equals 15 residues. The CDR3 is CATHPGLAEGDTQYF. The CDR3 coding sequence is TGTGCCACCCATCCGGGACTAGCGGAAGGGGATACGCAGTATTTT.

The CDR3 DNA follows: TGTGCCAGCAGCCCCCGAGTCGACAGGCCCCAAAGAGCTTTCTTT. It codes for CASSPRVDRPQRAFF. This rearrangement joins TRBV11-2 to TRBJ1-1, with a possible D match to TRBD1 (6 bases). Trimming took off 5 bases at V and 10 bases at J, with 23 bases between the two ends. The CDR3 totals 15 residues. Germline values: CDR1 SGHAT, CDR2 FQNNGV.

CDR3 coding DNA: TGTGCCAGTAGCACCAGGGGGCGCACAGATACGCAGTATTTT. Translation: CASSTRGRTDTQYF. This chain connects TRBV19 to TRBJ2-3; TRBD1 agrees at 8 bases. Germline trimming cut 6 bases from V and 1 base from J; bases unmatched to any gene: 3. There are 14 residues in the CDR3. The germline V gene has CDR1 LNHDA and CDR2 SQIVND (reference sequence).

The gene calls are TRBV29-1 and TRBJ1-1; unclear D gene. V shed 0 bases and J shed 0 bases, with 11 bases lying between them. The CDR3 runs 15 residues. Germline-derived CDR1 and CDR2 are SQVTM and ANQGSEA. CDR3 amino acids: CSVEDQFPMNTEAFF. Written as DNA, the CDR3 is TGCAGCGTTGAAGATCAATTCCCGATGAACACTGAAGCTTTCTTT.

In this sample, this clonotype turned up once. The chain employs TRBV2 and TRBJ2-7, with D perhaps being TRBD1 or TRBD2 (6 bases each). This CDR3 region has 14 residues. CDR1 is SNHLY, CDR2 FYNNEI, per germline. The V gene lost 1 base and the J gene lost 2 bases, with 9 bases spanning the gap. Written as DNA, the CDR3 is TGTGCCAGCAGTGAAGAGGGGGGCCCCTACGAGCAGTACTTC. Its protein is CASSEEGGPYEQYF.

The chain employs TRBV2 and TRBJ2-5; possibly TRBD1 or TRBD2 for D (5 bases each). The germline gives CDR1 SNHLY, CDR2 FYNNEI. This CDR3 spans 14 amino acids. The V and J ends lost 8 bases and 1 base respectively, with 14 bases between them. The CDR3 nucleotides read TGTGCCAGCCAAGAGGGGAACACCCAAGAGACCCAGTACTTC. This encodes CASQEGNTQETQYF.

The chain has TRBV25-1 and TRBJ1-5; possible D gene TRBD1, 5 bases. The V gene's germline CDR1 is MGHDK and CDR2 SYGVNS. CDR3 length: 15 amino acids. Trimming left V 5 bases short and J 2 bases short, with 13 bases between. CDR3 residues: CASSPGGKGNQPQHF. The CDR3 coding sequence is TGTGCCAGCAGTCCCGGGGGGAAAGGCAATCAGCCCCAGCATTTT. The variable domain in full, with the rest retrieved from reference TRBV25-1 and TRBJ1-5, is EADIYQTPRYLVIGTGKKITLECSQTMGHDKMYWYQQDPGMELHLIHYSYGVNSTEKGDLSSESTVSRIRTEHFPLTLESARPSHTSQYLCASSPGGKGNQPQHFGDGTRLSIL.

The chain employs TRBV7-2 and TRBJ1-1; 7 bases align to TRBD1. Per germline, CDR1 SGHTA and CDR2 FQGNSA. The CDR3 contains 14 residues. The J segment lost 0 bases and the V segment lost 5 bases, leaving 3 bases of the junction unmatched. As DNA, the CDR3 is TGTGCCAGCAGCGGGACAGTTTTGAACACTGAAGCTTTCTTT. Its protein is CASSGTVLNTEAFF.

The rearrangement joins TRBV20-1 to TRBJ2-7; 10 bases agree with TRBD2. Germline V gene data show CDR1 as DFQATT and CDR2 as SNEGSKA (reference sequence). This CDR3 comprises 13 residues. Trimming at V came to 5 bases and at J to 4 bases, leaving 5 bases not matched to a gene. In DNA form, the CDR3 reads TGCAGTGCTGAGCGGGGGGGCAGGTACGAGCAGTACTTC. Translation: CSAERGGRYEQYF.

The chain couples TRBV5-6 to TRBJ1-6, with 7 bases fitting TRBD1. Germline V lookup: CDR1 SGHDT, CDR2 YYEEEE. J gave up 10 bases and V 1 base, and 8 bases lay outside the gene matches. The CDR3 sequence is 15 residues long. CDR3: CASSLFNRGQSPLHF. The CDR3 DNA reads TGTGCCAGCAGCTTGTTTAACAGGGGACAATCACCCCTCCACTTT. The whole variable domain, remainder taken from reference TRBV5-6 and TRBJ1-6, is DAGVTQSPTHLIKTRGQQVTLRCSPKSGHDTVSWYQQALGQGPQFIFQYYEEEERQRGNFPDRFSGHQFPNYSSELNVNALLLGDSALYLCASSLFNRGQSPLHFGNGTRLTVT.

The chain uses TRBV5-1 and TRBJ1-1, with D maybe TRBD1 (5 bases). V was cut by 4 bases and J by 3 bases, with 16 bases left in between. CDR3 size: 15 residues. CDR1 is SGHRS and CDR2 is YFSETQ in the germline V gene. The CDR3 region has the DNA TGCGCCAGCAGCCGGGGCTCACCTGGGGACACTGAAGCTTTCTTT. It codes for CASSRGSPGDTEAFF.

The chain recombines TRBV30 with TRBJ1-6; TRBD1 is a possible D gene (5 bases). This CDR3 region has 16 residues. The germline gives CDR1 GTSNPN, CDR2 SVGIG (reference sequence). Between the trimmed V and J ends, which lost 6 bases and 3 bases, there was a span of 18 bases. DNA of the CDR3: TGTGCCTGCCACTGGGGCAGGGCCAGCTATAATTCACCCCTCCACTTT. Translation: CACHWGRASYNSPLHF.

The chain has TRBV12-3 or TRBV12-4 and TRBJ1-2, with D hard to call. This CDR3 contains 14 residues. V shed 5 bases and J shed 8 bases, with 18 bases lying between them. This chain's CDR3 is CASSPLLGSGGYTF. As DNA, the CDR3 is TGTGCCAGCAGTCCCTTGCTGGGATCTGGCGGCTACACCTTC.

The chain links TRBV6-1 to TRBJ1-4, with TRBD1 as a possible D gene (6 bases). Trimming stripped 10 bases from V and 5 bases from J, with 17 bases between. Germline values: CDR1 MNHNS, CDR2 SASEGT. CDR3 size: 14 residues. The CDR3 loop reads CAIRRPGVNEKLFF. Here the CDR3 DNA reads TGTGCCATTCGCCGACCAGGGGTAAATGAAAAACTGTTTTTT.

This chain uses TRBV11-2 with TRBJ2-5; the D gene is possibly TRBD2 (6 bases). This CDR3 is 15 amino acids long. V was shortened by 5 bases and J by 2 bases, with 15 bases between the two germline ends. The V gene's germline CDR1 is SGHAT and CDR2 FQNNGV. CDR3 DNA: TGTGCCAGCAGCCGAGGAACGACTAGGCAAGAGACCCAGTACTTC. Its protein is CASSRGTTRQETQYF.